Below are 22 T cell receptor beta chains sequenced from a single sample in a study of CD8+CD57+ T cells in acquired aplastic anemia. Patients who underwent sequencing had shown CD8+CD57+ cell expansion by flow cytometry. CDR3 and TCR beta VDJ profiling relied on genomic DNA as the template. A single record per CDR3 protein comes from TCRdb applying MiXCR to the reads. The sample lists some 150,000 distinct CDR3 sequences; about 70% were seen once. The material sequenced was sorted CD4+, CD8+, or CD8+CD57+ T cells (not recorded which) from PBMCs. The source of these receptors is a human donor with aplastic anemia.

This clonotype qualifies as medium-sized. The chain joins TRBV7-9 to TRBJ2-7; 7 nucleotides agree with TRBD1. The CDR3 sequence is 16 residues long. From germline, CDR1 is SEHNR and CDR2 FQNEAQ (reference sequence). With V trimmed by 5 bases and J by 0 bases, 10 bases remained unmatched. In nucleotides, the CDR3 is TGTGCCAGCAGCCATTTGGGACAGTCGTACTCCTACGAGCAGTACTTC. Translation: CASSHLGQSYSYEQYF.

The chain carries TRBV20-1 and TRBJ1-1, with a weak D call TRBD1 (5 bases). Germline V lookup: CDR1 DFQATT, CDR2 SNEGSKA (reference sequence). Trimming cost V 0 bases and J 0 bases, with 14 bases left between them. The CDR3 is 16 amino acids. Here the CDR3 DNA reads TGCAGTGCTAGAGATACGAGGACAACCATGAACACTGAAGCTTTCTTT. As protein: CSARDTRTTMNTEAFF.

This chain connects TRBV20-1 to TRBJ1-6; D not resolved. Germline V gives CDR1 DFQATT, CDR2 SNEGSKA (reference sequence). V lost 3 bases and J lost 0, with 9 bases in between. The CDR3 has 15 residues. This CDR3 reads CSARLTSSYNSPLHF. The CDR3 region has the DNA TGCAGTGCTAGGCTGACTTCCTCCTATAATTCACCCCTCCACTTT.

The V call is TRBV19, the J call TRBJ2-7; D possibly corresponds to TRBD2 (6 bases). CDR3 length: 14 residues. V lost 5 bases to trimming and J lost 2 bases, with 13 bases between them. Per germline, CDR1 LNHDA and CDR2 SQIVND (reference sequence). The CDR3 sequence: CASSGTDRTYEQYF. CDR3 nucleotide sequence: TGTGCCAGTAGTGGGACTGACCGGACCTACGAGCAGTACTTC.

The chain links TRBV24-1 to TRBJ2-7, with a weak D call TRBD2 (5 bases). V was shortened by 2 bases and J by 5 bases, with 12 bases between the two germline ends. The CDR3 consists of 14 residues. Germline V lookup: CDR1 KGHDR, CDR2 SFDVKD. The chain's CDR3 is CATSDSDFAHEQYF. In DNA, the CDR3 is TGTGCCACCAGTGATTCGGACTTCGCCCACGAGCAGTACTTC.

The J gene is TRBJ1-2, the V gene TRBV29-1, with D maybe TRBD1 (5 bases). Deletions cut 4 bases from V and 4 bases from J, with 16 bases between. CDR3 length: 14 amino acids. Per the germline V gene, CDR1 is SQVTM and CDR2 is ANQGSEA. The CDR3 spells CSVALRGMAYGYTF. The CDR3 DNA reads TGCAGCGTTGCTCTTCGGGGGATGGCCTATGGCTACACCTTC.

This rearrangement joins TRBV9 to TRBJ2-1; D gene unclear. The V and J ends lost 0 bases and 5 bases respectively, with 3 bases between them. Germline V gene data show CDR1 as SGDLS and CDR2 as YYNGEE. This CDR3 has 12 residues. The CDR3 spells CASSVGDNEQFF. DNA of the CDR3: TGTGCCAGCAGCGTAGGTGACAATGAGCAGTTCTTC.

This clonotype was recorded many times. The rearrangement links TRBV20-1 to TRBJ1-1; TRBD1 is a possible D gene (5 bases). With 6 bases removed from V and 3 bases from J, the gap between germline ends came to 14 bases. From germline, CDR1 is DFQATT and CDR2 SNEGSKA (reference sequence). The CDR3 has 13 amino acids. CDR3 loop: CSAPGSGDTEAFF. The CDR3 DNA is TGCAGTGCCCCAGGGTCGGGAGACACTGAAGCTTTCTTT.

About this clonotype: One end of the junction does not line up with germline, which may come from a read error. The chain couples TRBV10-3 to TRBJ1-4; 7 nucleotides line up with TRBD1. CDR3 length: 15 amino acids. Germline lookup yields CDR1 ENHRY and CDR2 SYGVKD. The CDR3 DNA follows: TGTGCCATCAGTGACCCAGGACAGGCAAATGAAAAACCGTTTTTT. This translates into CAISDPGQANEKPFF.

This clonotype has a handful of counts. The CDR3 bases are TGCGCCAGCAGCTTGGGGCAGGGAGAAGCTTTCTTT. Its protein is CASSLGQGEAFF. The genes are TRBV5-1 and TRBJ1-1; D possibly corresponds to TRBD1 (5 bases). Trimming removed 0 bases from V and 8 bases from J, with 8 bases in between. This CDR3 has 12 residues. Germline V gene data show CDR1 as SGHRS and CDR2 as YFSETQ.

This chain links TRBV7-2 with TRBJ2-5; no firm D call. The ends were cut back, 5 bases at V and 1 base at J, with 8 bases in the middle. The germline gives CDR1 SGHTA, CDR2 FQGNSA. The CDR3 loop spans 13 amino acids. The CDR3 nucleotides are TGTGCCAGCAGCGTAGGCTCCCAAGAGACCCAGTACTTC. Encoded protein: CASSVGSQETQYF.

The rearrangement joins TRBV10-2 to TRBJ2-6, with no clear D. The CDR3 is 17 residues long. Germline CDR1 reads WSHSY; CDR2 reads SAAADI. Trimming left V 6 bases short and J 0 bases short, with 15 bases between. Written as DNA, the CDR3 is TGCGCCAGCAGGTTTACCCTTCTAAGCTCTGGGGCCAACGTCCTGACTTTC. Its translation: CASRFTLLSSGANVLTF.

The gene calls are TRBV6-2 or TRBV6-3 and TRBJ2-5, with D tentatively TRBD1 (6 bases). The V gene lost 4 bases and the J gene lost 4 bases, with 16 bases spanning the gap. The germline V gene has CDR1 MNHEY and CDR2 SVGEGT. There are 15 residues in the CDR3. CDR3 bases: TGTGCCAGCAGTTCTATGGACAGCGGCGGAGAGACCCAGTACTTC. As protein: CASSSMDSGGETQYF.

This clonotype was seen just once. This chain connects TRBV7-6 to TRBJ1-6; the D is unclear. The CDR3 is made up of 13 amino acids. Germline lookup yields CDR1 SGHVS and CDR2 FNYEAQ. Trimming took 3 bases from V and 8 from J, leaving 8 bases between them. In DNA, the CDR3 is TGTGCCAGCAGCTTTAAGTCGGATTCACCCCTCCACTTT. This translates into CASSFKSDSPLHF.

To note about this clonotype: One end of the junction does not line up with germline, which may come from a read error. The chain couples TRBV7-9 to TRBJ2-7; a possible D gene is TRBD2 (5 bases). CDR1 and CDR2 from the germline V gene are SEHNR and FQNEAQ (reference sequence). CDR3 length equals 15 residues. The CDR3 sequence: CASSDTRTDSYEQCF. Here the CDR3 DNA reads TGTGCCAGCTCTGATACTCGGACGGACTCCTACGAGCAGTGCTTC.

The chain combines TRBV19 with TRBJ2-6; D ambiguous. This CDR3 is 16 amino acids long. V dropped 9 bases and J dropped 2 bases, with 17 bases sitting between them. CDR1 and CDR2 from the germline V gene are LNHDA and SQIVND (reference sequence). The CDR3 is CASSVGQNPGANVLTF. The CDR3 nucleotides read TGTGCCAGCAGCGTCGGTCAGAATCCTGGGGCCAACGTCCTGACTTTC.

This clonotype has only a few counts. The chain is built from TRBV10-3 and TRBJ1-2, with 7 bases fitting TRBD1. J was trimmed by 3 bases and V by 11 bases; bases with no gene match: 9. The CDR3 covers 13 residues. Germline CDR1 is ENHRY and CDR2 is SYGVKD. The CDR3 loop reads CALGGDRDYGYTF. Here the CDR3 DNA reads TGTGCCCTCGGCGGAGACAGGGACTATGGCTACACCTTC.

The chain combines TRBV27 with TRBJ2-1, with TRBD2 as a possible D gene (5 bases). The CDR3 has 16 residues. Between the trimmed V and J ends, which lost 5 bases and 0 bases, there was a span of 14 bases. Germline V lookup: CDR1 MNHEY, CDR2 SMNVEV (reference sequence). CDR3 nucleotide sequence: TGTGCCAGCAGTCTCCTCGTGGGGAGCTCCTACAATGAGCAGTTCTTC. Its protein product is CASSLLVGSSYNEQFF.

A word on this clonotype: The final CDR3 position lacks the conserved phenylalanine or tryptophan, pointing to a likely read error. The V gene is TRBV27, the J gene TRBJ2-7; perhaps TRBD1 as D (6 bases). CDR3 length: 16 residues. Germline CDR1 reads MNHEY; CDR2 reads SMNVEV (reference sequence). Trimming stripped 6 bases from V and 1 base from J, with 19 bases between. Here the CDR3 reads CASSLTGNFLSYEQYS. The DNA of the CDR3 is TGTGCCAGCAGCCTTACAGGGAACTTCTTATCCTACGAGCAGTACTCC.

A remark on this clonotype: The junction departs from the called germline gene at one end, perhaps through a read error. This sequence joins TRBV20-1 and TRBJ2-1; no definite D call. The CDR3 spans 14 residues. Looked up from germline, CDR1 is DFQATT and CDR2 is SNEGSKA (reference sequence). The CDR3 loop reads CSARALDSFNEQFF. In DNA form, the CDR3 reads TGCAGTGCTAGGGCTCTAGATTCCTTCAATGAGCAGTTCTTC.

This clonotype was found many times. The J gene is TRBJ2-7, the V gene TRBV7-9; TRBD1 matches at 7 bases. The CDR3 length is 17 residues. With V trimmed by 4 bases and J by 1 base, 13 bases remained unmatched. Germline-derived CDR1 and CDR2 are SEHNR and FQNEAQ (reference sequence). CDR3 in DNA: TGTGCCAGCAGCTACCGCCTACTCCCGGGACAGTCCTACGAGCAGTACTTC. It translates to CASSYRLLPGQSYEQYF.

The V call is TRBV7-3, the J call TRBJ2-5, with TRBD1 identical over 7 bases. The CDR3 consists of 15 residues. The V and J ends lost 5 bases and 0 bases, in that order; junction bases with no gene match: 6. Germline V gives CDR1 SGHTA, CDR2 FQGTGA. CDR3 DNA sequence: TGTGCCAGCAGCAACCACGGGACAGACCAAGAGACCCAGTACTTC. Translating it yields CASSNHGTDQETQYF. The full variable domain, rest sourced from reference TRBV7-3 and TRBJ2-5, is GAGVSQTPSNKVTEKGKYVELRCDPISGHTALYWYRQSLGQGPEFLIYFQGTGAADDSGLPNDRFFAVRPEGSVSTLKIQRTERGDSAVYLCASSNHGTDQETQYFGPGTRLLVL.